This entry lists 28 T cell receptor beta chains sequenced from one sample in a study of T cells in Graves' hyperthyroidism and ophthalmopathy. TCR beta CDR3 regions were amplified from RNA transcripts. TCR CDR3 regions were first amplified by RT-PCR with HTBI primers. TCRdb fed the multiplex PCR reads into MiXCR, producing one record per CDR3 protein. The sample has approximately 640,000 distinct CDR3 sequences, roughly 17% seen once. The sample taken for sequencing was blood. These TCRs come from a man aged 50 to 60 with Graves' hyperthyroidism.

Of note for this clonotype: The final CDR3 position lacks the conserved phenylalanine or tryptophan, pointing to a likely read error. This chain connects TRBV7-9 to TRBJ2-7; the D call may be TRBD1 or TRBD2 (5 bases each). The CDR3 spans 14 residues. Germline V gives CDR1 SEHNR, CDR2 FQNEAQ (reference sequence). The V and J ends lost 5 bases and 3 bases respectively, with 14 bases between them. The CDR3 region is CASSPTGASYEQYL. CDR3 nucleotide sequence: TGTGCCAGCAGCCCCACCGGGGCCAGCTACGAGCAGTACCTC.

This clonotype was seen many times. The chain combines TRBV27 with TRBJ2-1, with D perhaps matching TRBD1 (5 bases). With 3 bases removed from V and 5 bases from J, the gap between germline ends came to 14 bases. The CDR3 is 15 residues long. Germline-derived CDR1 and CDR2 are MNHEY and SMNVEV (reference sequence). The CDR3 is CASSFLMTDNNEQFF. In nucleotides, the CDR3 is TGTGCCAGCAGTTTTCTCATGACAGATAACAATGAGCAGTTCTTC.

This clonotype turned up a few times. J is TRBJ1-4 and V is TRBV9, with a possible D match to TRBD1 (6 bases). This CDR3 is built from 15 residues. CDR1 SGDLS and CDR2 YYNGEE come from the germline V gene. The germline V and J ends were trimmed by 0 bases and 8 bases, with 14 bases remaining between them. The CDR3 sequence is CASSVDGGHGEKLFF. CDR3 sequence (DNA): TGTGCCAGCAGCGTAGACGGGGGGCATGGAGAAAAACTGTTTTTT.

The V call is TRBV5-1, the J call TRBJ2-2; D gene unclear. The CDR3 has 15 amino acids. CDR1 SGHRS and CDR2 YFSETQ come from the germline V gene. The ends were cut back, 0 bases at V and 0 bases at J, with 6 bases in the middle. Written as DNA, the CDR3 is TGCGCCAGCAGCTTGGAACAGACGAACACCGGGGAGCTGTTTTTT. It codes for CASSLEQTNTGELFF.

Comment on this clonotype: The junction does not match germline at one end; this may be a read error. The rearrangement joins TRBV7-9 to TRBJ2-3, with TRBD2 as a possible D gene (6 bases). Germline CDR1 and CDR2: SEHNR and FQNEAQ (reference sequence). CDR3 length: 13 residues. CDR3 coding DNA: TGTGCCAGCGAGGGAGGTCGCACAGATACGCGGTATTTT. Protein: CASEGGRTDTRYF. Full variable domain (remainder filled in from reference TRBV7-9 and TRBJ2-3): DTGVSQNPRHKITKRGQNVTFRCDPISEHNRLYWYRQTLGQGPEFLTYFQNEAQLEKSRLLSDRFSAERPKGSFSTLEIQRTEQGDSAMYLCASEGGRTDTRYFGPGTRLTVL.

The chain uses TRBV29-1 and TRBJ1-1; D unclear. The CDR3 extends over 13 amino acids. The germline V gene encodes CDR1 SQVTM and CDR2 ANQGSEA. V was shortened by 3 bases and J by 0 bases, with 8 bases between the two germline ends. The CDR3: CSVDNLVNTEAFF. DNA for the CDR3: TGCAGCGTTGATAATCTAGTGAACACTGAAGCTTTCTTT.

The chain couples TRBV20-1 to TRBJ2-3; 7 bases are shared with TRBD2. Trimming took 6 bases from V and 3 from J; bases not matched to a gene: 12. This CDR3 contains 15 residues. Germline CDR1 reads DFQATT; CDR2 reads SNEGSKA (reference sequence). The CDR3 is CSAGLAERGTDTQYF. The CDR3 DNA follows: TGCAGTGCGGGTCTAGCGGAAAGAGGGACAGATACGCAGTATTTT.

The rearrangement uses TRBV28 and TRBJ1-1, with D unclear. V was clipped by 3 bases and J by 0 bases, with 8 bases between them. The CDR3 extends over 14 amino acids. CDR1 and CDR2 from the germline V gene are MDHEN and SYDVKM. In DNA, the CDR3 is TGTGCCAGCAGTTTGGATCTTATGAACACTGAAGCTTTCTTT. Protein: CASSLDLMNTEAFF.

J is TRBJ1-6 and V is TRBV3-1; no firm D call. The V gene lost 0 bases and the J gene lost 7 bases, with 7 bases spanning the gap. Germline values: CDR1 LGHDT, CDR2 YNNKEL (reference sequence). The CDR3 extends over 14 amino acids. DNA of the CDR3: TGTGCCAGCAGCCAAGAACTCCTAAATTCACCCCTCCACTTT. This translates into CASSQELLNSPLHF.

This clonotype was seen more than once but under ten times. The chain carries TRBV10-3 and TRBJ2-7; 7 nucleotides line up with TRBD2. Unmatched junction bases numbered 13, after V lost 10 bases and J lost 7 bases. Germline CDR1 is ENHRY and CDR2 is SYGVKD. CDR3 length: 13 residues. CDR3 amino acids: CATQGLDGSEQYF. CDR3 sequence (DNA): TGTGCCACCCAAGGACTAGATGGGTCGGAGCAGTACTTC.

J is TRBJ1-4 and V is TRBV9; no reliable D call. Germline V gene data show CDR1 as SGDLS and CDR2 as YYNGEE. The CDR3 runs to 15 residues. Trimming shortened V by 0 bases and J by 0 bases, and 6 bases separated the two germline ends. CDR3 residues: CASSVVTTTNEKLFF. For the CDR3, the DNA is TGTGCCAGCAGCGTAGTTACGACAACTAATGAAAAACTGTTTTTT.

In its sample, this clonotype was seen many times. V usage is TRBV2 and J usage is TRBJ1-2; D may be TRBD1 (5 bases). The germline CDR1 and CDR2 sequences are SNHLY and FYNNEI. The V end lost 2 bases, the J end lost 2 bases, and 9 bases lay between the germline ends. This CDR3 is built from 14 residues. The CDR3 spells CASSEQGGNYGYTF. CDR3 bases: TGTGCCAGCAGTGAACAGGGAGGGAACTATGGCTACACCTTC. Complete variable domain (other parts from reference TRBV2 and TRBJ1-2): EPEVTQTPSHQVTQMGQEVILRCVPISNHLYFYWYRQILGQKVEFLVSFYNNEISEKSEIFDDQFSVERPDGSNFTLKIRSTKLEDSAMYFCASSEQGGNYGYTFGSGTRLTVV.

This chain connects TRBV6-1 to TRBJ1-5, with D possibly being TRBD1 (5 bases). V was trimmed by 5 bases and J by 4 bases, leaving 18 bases between them. The CDR3 loop spans 16 amino acids. Germline values: CDR1 MNHNS, CDR2 SASEGT. In nucleotides, the CDR3 is TGTGCCAGCAGTCCTCCCAGTTGGTACAGGAATCAGCCCCAGCATTTT. Translating gives CASSPPSWYRNQPQHF.

Concerning this clonotype itself: A read error is possible here, since a much larger clone lies one base away. This rearrangement joins TRBV30 to TRBJ1-1; no clear D gene. The CDR3 spans 13 residues. Germline CDR1 and CDR2: GTSNPN and SVGIG (reference sequence). V gave up 4 bases and J gave up 4 bases, with 13 bases separating them. Here the CDR3 reads CAWTVAVLTEAFF. CDR3 in DNA: TGTGCCTGGACTGTTGCAGTCCTCACTGAAGCTTTCTTT.

This clonotype was detected ten times or more. The chain uses TRBV20-1 and TRBJ1-2; 7 positions agree with TRBD1. J lost 4 bases, V lost 7 bases, and 6 bases had no gene match. This CDR3 has 12 residues. Germline CDR1 DFQATT, CDR2 SNEGSKA (reference sequence). CDR3 coding DNA: TGCAGTGGGGCCCGGGACAGCTATGGCTACACCTTC. Its translation: CSGARDSYGYTF.

In this sample, this clonotype turned up many times. The chain combines TRBV7-8 with TRBJ2-2; D ambiguous. There are 12 residues in the CDR3. V lost 1 base and J 7 bases, leaving 4 bases between the germline ends. Germline CDR1 SGHVS, CDR2 FQNEAQ. The CDR3 DNA reads TGTGCCAGCAGCTTAGAGGACGGGGAGCTGTTTTTT. Its translation: CASSLEDGELFF.

This clonotype occurred many times. The V gene is TRBV28, the J gene TRBJ2-7; 15 bases are shared with TRBD2. Germline-derived CDR1 and CDR2 are MDHEN and SYDVKM. The CDR3 has 17 residues. J was trimmed by 3 bases and V by 7 bases; bases with no gene match: 10. The CDR3 coding sequence is TGTGCCAGCAATCCCCCCCGGGGACTAGCGGGAGGCTACGAGCAGTACTTC. It yields the protein CASNPPRGLAGGYEQYF.

This clonotype showed up many times. The chain uses TRBV11-2 and TRBJ1-5; D remains ambiguous. The CDR3 length is 13 residues. The V end was cut by 1 base, the J end by 5 bases, with 6 bases between. Germline CDR1 is SGHAT and CDR2 is FQNNGV. CDR3 residues: CASSLVADQPQHF. CDR3 DNA: TGTGCCAGCAGCTTAGTAGCAGATCAGCCCCAGCATTTT.

This clonotype showed up many times. V is TRBV11-2 and J is TRBJ2-2; D is ambiguous. The CDR3 is 15 amino acids. Trimming left V 2 bases short and J 0 bases short, with 7 bases between. Germline V gene lookup returns CDR1 SGHAT and CDR2 FQNNGV. CDR3 bases: TGTGCCAGCAGCTTAAGCCAGTCGAACACCGGGGAGCTGTTTTTT. Amino acids: CASSLSQSNTGELFF.

The chain employs TRBV24-1 and TRBJ2-1; 9 bases agree with TRBD1. Germline V gene data show CDR1 as KGHDR and CDR2 as SFDVKD. The CDR3 is made up of 13 amino acids. V shed 4 bases and J 9 bases; nucleotides not matched to a gene: 3. This chain's CDR3 is CATSEYRGREQFF. CDR3 sequence (DNA): TGTGCCACCAGTGAATACAGGGGGCGTGAGCAGTTCTTC.

This clonotype was recorded many times. The chain is built from TRBV27 and TRBJ1-1; D is uncertain. Germline V gives CDR1 MNHEY, CDR2 SMNVEV (reference sequence). The V gene lost 2 bases and the J gene lost 7 bases, with 14 bases spanning the gap. The CDR3 is 14 residues long. The DNA of the CDR3 is TGTGCCAGCAGTTTAGCCGTTTCCGTGGGTGAAGCTTTCTTT. Its translation: CASSLAVSVGEAFF.

The rearrangement uses TRBV6-2 or TRBV6-3 and TRBJ2-3, with D possibly called TRBD1 or TRBD2 (6 bases each). Per germline, CDR1 MNHEY and CDR2 SVGEGT. There are 14 residues in the CDR3. V was pared by 2 bases and J by 2 bases, with 8 bases between. CDR3 amino acids: CASSYPGATDTQYF. CDR3 nucleotide sequence: TGTGCCAGCAGTTACCCGGGGGCCACAGATACGCAGTATTTT.

The J gene is TRBJ2-1, the V gene TRBV24-1; 12 nucleotides line up with TRBD2. This CDR3 contains 17 residues. Germline CDR1 is KGHDR and CDR2 is SFDVKD. J lost 0 bases, V lost 4 bases, and 3 bases had no gene match. The CDR3 DNA follows: TGTGCCACCAGTGAAACTAGCGGGAGGCTCTCCTACAATGAGCAGTTCTTC. This translates into CATSETSGRLSYNEQFF.

This clonotype appeared a few times. The V and J genes are TRBV28 and TRBJ2-1, with 10 nucleotides matching TRBD2. Germline lookup yields CDR1 MDHEN and CDR2 SYDVKM. J was trimmed by 3 bases and V by 5 bases; bases with no gene match: 7. The CDR3 sequence is 16 residues long. CDR3 nucleotides: TGTGCCAGCAGTGAAGCGGGAGGGAGGGGCTACAATGAGCAGTTCTTC. It specifies CASSEAGGRGYNEQFF. The entire variable domain, with the rest obtained from reference TRBV28 and TRBJ2-1, is as follows: DVKVTQSSRYLVKRTGEKVFLECVQDMDHENMFWYRQDPGLGLRLIYFSYDVKMKEKGDIPEGYSVSREKKERFSLILESASTNQTSMYLCASSEAGGRGYNEQFFGPGTRLTVL.

This clonotype was counted ten times or more. J is TRBJ1-1 and V is TRBV27; D may be TRBD1 (6 bases). CDR1 and CDR2 from the germline V gene are MNHEY and SMNVEV (reference sequence). This CDR3 spans 14 amino acids. With 3 bases removed from V and 4 bases from J, the gap between germline ends came to 12 bases. Written as DNA, the CDR3 is TGTGCCAGCAGTTTGTACAGGGTCGGCACTGAAGCTTTCTTT. Its protein product is CASSLYRVGTEAFF.

This clonotype was counted between two and nine times. This chain joins TRBV19 and TRBJ2-1; D might be TRBD1 or TRBD2, each matching 5 bases. Trimming pared 4 bases from V and 7 bases from J, leaving 20 bases between. The CDR3 is 16 amino acids. Germline values: CDR1 LNHDA, CDR2 SQIVND (reference sequence). CDR3 sequence (DNA): TGTGCCAGTAGTACATTTGGGGACCCACCGGGGAATGAGCAGTTCTTC. Translating gives CASSTFGDPPGNEQFF. Full variable domain (outside the CDR3, taken from reference TRBV19 and TRBJ2-1): DGGITQSPKYLFRKEGQNVTLSCEQNLNHDAMYWYRQDPGQGLRLIYYSQIVNDFQKGDIAEGYSVSREKKESFPLTVTSAQKNPTAFYLCASSTFGDPPGNEQFFGPGTRLTVL.

Many counts were recorded for this clonotype. The rearrangement uses TRBV7-3 and TRBJ2-5, with D uncertain. Germline V gives CDR1 SGHTA, CDR2 FQGTGA. V lost 1 base, J lost 5 bases, and 11 bases lay in between. The CDR3 is made up of 14 amino acids. The CDR3 coding sequence is TGTGCCAGCAGCTTAAGGGGTCGCATGGAGACCCAGTACTTC. It specifies CASSLRGRMETQYF.

J is TRBJ1-1 and V is TRBV5-4, with 7 nucleotides matching TRBD1. This CDR3 is built from 14 residues. V shed 7 bases, J shed 1 base, and the junction held 7 bases outside the gene matches. CDR1 is SGHNT and CDR2 is YYREEE in the germline V gene (reference sequence). The CDR3: CASHKDRRNTEAFF. In DNA form, the CDR3 reads TGTGCCAGCCATAAGGACAGGAGGAACACTGAAGCTTTCTTT.